This TCR beta chain came from a study of blood T cell repertoires in COVID-19. V shed 5 bases, J shed 8 bases, and the junction held 10 bases outside the gene matches. This CDR3 is 15 amino acids long. Per the germline V gene, CDR1 is SGHAT and CDR2 is FQNNGV. TCRdb's copy holds only in-frame clones and misses some; the assay was immunoSEQ multiplex PCR. The table has roughly 220,000 clones, almost 90% seen once. The study drew participants aged about 18 to 89 years from around 24 US areas. This chain joins TRBV11-2 and TRBJ2-3; the match to TRBD2 covers 10 bases. What was sequenced was PBMCs or T cells enriched from blood (not recorded which). The sequence was obtained from a man aged 25 to 45 who had been exposed to COVID-19. This chain's CDR3 is CASSPTSGVMFTQYF. CDR3 nucleotide sequence: TGTGCCAGCAGCCCAACTAGCGGGGTAATGTTTACGCAGTATTTT.